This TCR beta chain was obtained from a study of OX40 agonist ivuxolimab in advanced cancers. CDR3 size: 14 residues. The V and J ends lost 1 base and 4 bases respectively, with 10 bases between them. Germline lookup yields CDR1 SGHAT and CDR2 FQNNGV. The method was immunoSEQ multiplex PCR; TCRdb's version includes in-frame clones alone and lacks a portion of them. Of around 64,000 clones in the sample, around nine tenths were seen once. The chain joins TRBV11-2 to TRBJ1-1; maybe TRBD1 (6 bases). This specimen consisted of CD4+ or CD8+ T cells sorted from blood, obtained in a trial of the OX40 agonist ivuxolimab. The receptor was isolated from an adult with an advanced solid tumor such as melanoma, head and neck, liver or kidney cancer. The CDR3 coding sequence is TGTGCCAGCAGCTTAGCAGGGGTGGCCACTGAAGCTTTCTTT. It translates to CASSLAGVATEAFF.